The TCR beta chain described here comes from a study of vaccination effects on CD4 cells after COVID-19. About the research overall: Two doses of BNT162b2 or mRNA-1273 vaccine were administered to participants. Study conclusions and caveats: After vaccination, at late timepoints, clones induced by infection and by vaccine contracted markedly.

With respect to this clone: Its antigen is not known.

CD4+ T cells specific for antigen were expanded with viral peptide pools by the ViraFEST assay before sequencing. Cultured cells yielded isolated CD4+ T cells after 10 days. The healthy vaccine recipients, who had no prior SARS-CoV-2 infection, showed negative nucleocapsid antibodies. It was on days 3 and 7 that half the medium was replaced with IL-2 medium. This table comes from immunoSEQ multiplex PCR, and its TCRdb copy is limited to in-frame clones, with some not included. The sample lists some 52,000 clones, roughly three quarters occurring once. V lost 4 bases, J lost 5 bases, and 6 bases stayed unmatched. This CDR3 is built from 14 residues. Germline V lookup: CDR1 KGHSH, CDR2 LQKENI.

The source is a human donor who received a COVID-19 vaccine. The V and J genes are TRBV18 and TRBJ2-5; 8 nucleotides match TRBD1. The source material was CD4+ T cells from PBMCs cultured with HCoV-OC43 spike peptides, sampled before COVID-19 vaccination. Subset defined: HCoV-OC43 spike overlapping peptide pool stimulation. CDR3 protein: CASSHVSGGETQYF. The CDR3 bases are TGTGCCAGCTCACATGTCTCAGGGGGCGAGACCCAGTACTTC.